These 28 T cell receptor beta chains share one sample of origin, sequenced in a study of Ad26.COV2.S vaccination and SARS-CoV-2 variants. Clones were read by immunoSEQ multiplex PCR, and TCRdb kept only the in-frame ones, dropping some. Of hundreds of thousands of clones in the sample, 80% to 95% are singletons; the top ten hold 9% to 15%. Treatment indicated: some 20 received Ad26.COV2.S at low or high dose, single or two shots; about 5 received placebo; per-sample allocation not given. Sampling occurred on day 63 after the first vaccine or placebo injection. Specimen: peripheral blood, collected in a trial of Ad26.COV2.S vaccine versus placebo. The receptor set was obtained from a person between 18 and 65 years old who received the Ad26.COV2.S COVID-19 vaccine or a placebo.

The chain uses TRBV5-8 and TRBJ2-1; TRBD1 matches 10 bases. Germline assignment: CDR1 SGHTS and CDR2 YDEGEE. The CDR3 covers 14 residues. Trimming removed 0 bases from V and 8 bases from J; junction bases left unmatched: 2. CDR3 bases: TGTGCCAGCAGCTTGGAGGGACAGGGGTATGAGCAGTTCTTC. Encoded protein: CASSLEGQGYEQFF.

The rearrangement uses TRBV9 and TRBJ1-6; D is possibly TRBD1 (6 bases). Germline V gene data show CDR1 as SGDLS and CDR2 as YYNGEE. V was clipped by 0 bases and J by 7 bases, with 11 bases between them. The CDR3 has 15 amino acids. The DNA for the CDR3 is TGTGCCAGCAGCGTAGTCGGGGGGCCAAATTCACCCCTCCACTTT. Its protein is CASSVVGGPNSPLHF.

This sequence joins TRBV7-2 and TRBJ2-7; D remains unclear. The germline gives CDR1 SGHTA, CDR2 FQGNSA. Trimming removed 2 bases from V and 1 base from J, with 9 bases in between. The CDR3 runs to 14 residues. CDR3 residues: CASSLKARSYEQYF. The CDR3 nucleotides are TGTGCCAGCAGCTTAAAGGCGCGTTCCTACGAGCAGTACTTC.

The V call is TRBV12-3 or TRBV12-4, the J call TRBJ1-1; D might be TRBD1 (6 bases). Trimming removed 6 bases from V and 6 bases from J, with 11 bases in between. This CDR3 comprises 12 residues. The CDR3 coding sequence is TGTGCCAGCAGGTTGAGGGGGGCTGAAGCTTTCTTT. It yields the protein CASRLRGAEAFF.

This chain uses TRBV5-1 with TRBJ2-7; the D is unclear. The CDR3 is made up of 15 amino acids. The germline V gene encodes CDR1 SGHRS and CDR2 YFSETQ. The V end was cut by 0 bases, the J end by 0 bases, with 10 bases between. DNA of the CDR3: TGCGCCAGCAGCTTGGAACCAGGTCCCTCCTACGAGCAGTACTTC. As protein: CASSLEPGPSYEQYF.

The CDR3 reads CASSRAGQANTEAFF. Here the CDR3 DNA reads TGCGCCAGCAGCCGAGCCGGTCAGGCGAACACTGAAGCTTTCTTT. V and J are TRBV5-1 and TRBJ1-1; no definite D call. This CDR3 comprises 15 residues. V lost 4 bases and J lost 1, with 14 bases in between. Germline values: CDR1 SGHRS, CDR2 YFSETQ.

This sequence joins TRBV5-1 and TRBJ1-5, with unresolved D. CDR1 is SGHRS and CDR2 is YFSETQ in the germline V gene. With 2 bases removed from V and 5 bases from J, the gap between germline ends came to 8 bases. This CDR3 comprises 13 residues. The CDR3 reads CASSFNGDQPQHF. In DNA form, the CDR3 reads TGCGCCAGCAGCTTTAATGGGGATCAGCCCCAGCATTTT. The whole variable domain, filled in from reference TRBV5-1 and TRBJ1-5, reads KAGVTQTPRYLIKTRGQQVTLSCSPISGHRSVSWYQQTPGQGLQFLFEYFSETQRNKGNFPGRFSGRQFSNSRSEMNVSTLELGDSALYLCASSFNGDQPQHFGDGTRLSIL.

The chain combines TRBV7-2 with TRBJ1-5; TRBD1 is a possible D gene (6 bases). Germline CDR1 is SGHTA and CDR2 is FQGNSA. CDR3 size: 15 residues. Trimming left V 3 bases short and J 2 bases short, with 11 bases between. CDR3 nucleotides: TGTGCCAGCAGCTTGACAGGTAGTGGCAATCAGCCCCAGCATTTT. Protein product: CASSLTGSGNQPQHF.

In this sample, this clone turned up once. The chain couples TRBV19 to TRBJ2-1, with D possibly TRBD1 on 5 matching bases. Germline CDR1 is LNHDA and CDR2 is SQIVND (reference sequence). Trimming removed 2 bases at V and 1 base at J, with 9 bases between. This CDR3 has 15 amino acids. The CDR3 DNA reads TGTGCCAGTAGTATACAGGACACTTCCTACAATGAGCAGTTCTTC. Translating gives CASSIQDTSYNEQFF. Using reference TRBV19 and TRBJ2-1 for the parts outside the CDR3, the full variable domain is DGGITQSPKYLFRKEGQNVTLSCEQNLNHDAMYWYRQDPGQGLRLIYYSQIVNDFQKGDIAEGYSVSREKKESFPLTVTSAQKNPTAFYLCASSIQDTSYNEQFFGPGTRLTVL.

The genes are TRBV9 and TRBJ1-3; possibly TRBD1 for D (5 bases). There are 15 residues in the CDR3. From germline, CDR1 is SGDLS and CDR2 YYNGEE. Trimming left V 3 bases short and J 2 bases short, with 12 bases between. The CDR3 coding sequence is TGTGCCAGCAGCGCCAGGGAGTTTGCTGGAAACACCATATATTTT. Its protein is CASSAREFAGNTIYF.

Only a few counts were recorded for this clone. The chain carries TRBV7-2 and TRBJ1-2; maybe TRBD1 (5 bases). CDR1 SGHTA and CDR2 FQGNSA come from the germline V gene. V lost 2 bases and J lost 4, with 17 bases in between. The CDR3 covers 16 residues. This CDR3 is CASSLYMGPTSYGYTF. The CDR3 nucleotides are TGTGCCAGCAGCTTATACATGGGACCTACTTCCTATGGCTACACCTTC.

This clone was recorded only once. The chain uses TRBV6-5 and TRBJ2-3; D gene unclear. V was clipped by 6 bases and J by 0 bases, with 13 bases between them. Per the germline V gene, CDR1 is MNHEY and CDR2 is SVGAGI. This CDR3 is built from 15 residues. The CDR3 protein is CASSHGAGSTDTQYF. The CDR3 DNA follows: TGTGCCAGCAGCCACGGAGCTGGGAGCACAGATACGCAGTATTTT.

The chain joins TRBV30 to TRBJ2-3; unclear D gene. The germline V gene has CDR1 GTSNPN and CDR2 SVGIG (reference sequence). The germline V and J ends were trimmed by 2 bases and 4 bases, with 10 bases remaining between them. There are 13 residues in the CDR3. The CDR3: CAWSLSFADTQYF. CDR3 coding DNA: TGTGCCTGGAGTTTAAGTTTCGCAGATACGCAGTATTTT.

The V call is TRBV6-2 or TRBV6-3, the J call TRBJ2-7; D possibly corresponds to TRBD2 (6 bases). V gave up 4 bases and J gave up 5 bases, with 12 bases separating them. CDR1 is MNHEY and CDR2 is SVGEGT in the germline V gene. The CDR3 covers 13 residues. CDR3 protein: CASSSRGYHEQYF. Written as DNA, the CDR3 is TGTGCCAGCAGTTCCCGGGGGTACCACGAGCAGTACTTC.

The chain recombines TRBV30 with TRBJ1-1; D is unclear. Trimming took off 5 bases at V and 10 bases at J, with 14 bases between the two ends. Germline V gives CDR1 GTSNPN, CDR2 SVGIG (reference sequence). The CDR3 covers 11 residues. This CDR3 reads CAWHSSGPAFF. The CDR3, as DNA: TGTGCCTGGCATTCCTCAGGCCCAGCTTTCTTT.

The genes are TRBV18 and TRBJ2-2; 8 nucleotides line up with TRBD2. J gave up 5 bases and V 2 bases, and 7 bases lay outside the gene matches. The CDR3 runs 16 residues. Germline V gives CDR1 KGHSH, CDR2 LQKENI. This chain's CDR3 is CASSPIPGLGTGELFF. DNA for the CDR3: TGTGCCAGCTCACCAATTCCGGGACTAGGGACCGGGGAGCTGTTTTTT.

The J gene is TRBJ2-7, the V gene TRBV28; 7 positions match TRBD1. The V and J ends lost 2 bases and 7 bases, in that order; junction bases with no gene match: 11. This CDR3 contains 15 residues. Germline V gene sequence: CDR1 MDHEN, CDR2 SYDVKM. The CDR3 region is CASSLNQGVAEEQYF. The DNA for the CDR3 is TGTGCCAGCAGTTTAAACCAGGGGGTTGCAGAGGAGCAGTACTTC.

This clone was seen a handful of times. At one end the junction does not follow the germline gene, possibly because of a read error. The V call is TRBV24-1, the J call TRBJ1-2; no definite D call. The CDR3 contains 12 residues. Per germline, CDR1 KGHDR and CDR2 SFDVKD. This CDR3 is CATSDLQRRDPF. CDR3 nucleotides: TGTGCCACCAGTGATTTGCAAAGGAGGGATCCATTC.

The chain is built from TRBV27 and TRBJ1-1; 8 bases map to TRBD1. This CDR3 has 14 amino acids. V dropped 2 bases and J dropped 11; count of bases not matched to a gene: 10. Germline CDR1 MNHEY, CDR2 SMNVEV (reference sequence). This CDR3 is CASSLVGGQGRAFF. CDR3 nucleotides: TGTGCCAGCAGTTTAGTAGGCGGACAGGGTAGGGCTTTCTTT.

The CDR3 DNA is TGCGCCAGCAGTGAGCAGGGGATGAACGAGCAGTACTTC. Translating gives CASSEQGMNEQYF. The chain has TRBV10-2 and TRBJ2-7, with D possibly TRBD1 on 6 matching bases. The germline gives CDR1 WSHSY, CDR2 SAAADI. V was trimmed by 2 bases and J by 5 bases, leaving 10 bases between them. This CDR3 comprises 13 residues.

The chain uses TRBV7-2 and TRBJ2-3; 9 bases match TRBD1. CDR1 and CDR2 (germline): SGHTA, FQGNSA. J lost 1 base, V lost 5 bases, and 4 bases had no gene match. The CDR3 contains 15 residues. CDR3 DNA sequence: TGTGCCAGCAGCACCCGGACAGGGGGCACAGATACGCAGTATTTT. It codes for CASSTRTGGTDTQYF.

V and J are TRBV28 and TRBJ2-3; D uncertain. CDR1 and CDR2 (germline): MDHEN, SYDVKM. The ends were cut back, 9 bases at V and 7 bases at J, with 26 bases in the middle. This CDR3 contains 16 residues. CDR3 residues: CARVTPPTTPLNTQYF. The CDR3 DNA reads TGTGCCAGGGTCACCCCACCCACCACCCCGCTCAATACGCAGTATTTT.

This chain uses TRBV18 with TRBJ2-3; 7 bases agree with TRBD1. CDR3 size: 17 residues. With 1 base clipped from V and 2 bases from J, the junction kept 9 bases outside the gene matches. The germline gives CDR1 KGHSH, CDR2 LQKENI. The CDR3 sequence: CASSPLAAGGITDTQYF. The CDR3 nucleotides read TGTGCCAGCTCACCACTGGCGGCAGGGGGTATCACAGATACGCAGTATTTT.

CDR3 residues: CASSRAAQMQFF. CDR3 nucleotides: TGTGCCAGCAGCCGGGCGGCCCAGATGCAGTTCTTC. The V and J genes are TRBV11-3 and TRBJ2-1; D is undetermined. CDR1 is SGHNT, CDR2 YENEEA, per germline. V lost 5 bases and J lost 12, with 14 bases in between. The CDR3 runs to 12 residues.

The chain employs TRBV19 and TRBJ2-2, with D maybe TRBD1 (6 bases). Deletions cut 2 bases from V and 2 bases from J, with 9 bases between. The germline V gene encodes CDR1 LNHDA and CDR2 SQIVND (reference sequence). CDR3 length equals 15 residues. The DNA of the CDR3 is TGTGCCAGTAGTATATGGACAGATAACACCGGGGAGCTGTTTTTT. This codes for CASSIWTDNTGELFF. Looking up the rest from reference TRBV19 and TRBJ2-2 gives the full variable domain: DGGITQSPKYLFRKEGQNVTLSCEQNLNHDAMYWYRQDPGQGLRLIYYSQIVNDFQKGDIAEGYSVSREKKESFPLTVTSAQKNPTAFYLCASSIWTDNTGELFFGEGSRLTVL.

This sequence joins TRBV27 and TRBJ2-1, with D tentatively TRBD2 (6 bases). Germline-derived CDR1 and CDR2 are MNHEY and SMNVEV (reference sequence). The length of the CDR3 is 13 residues. V dropped 6 bases and J dropped 6 bases, with 12 bases sitting between them. The CDR3 bases are TGTGCCAGCAGCCCCGGGACTTTCAATGAGCAGTTCTTC. Its translation is CASSPGTFNEQFF.

V and J are TRBV28 and TRBJ2-1; possibly TRBD1 or TRBD2 for D (5 bases each). The CDR3 covers 17 residues. Between the trimmed V and J ends, which lost 3 bases and 0 bases, there was a span of 15 bases. CDR1 MDHEN and CDR2 SYDVKM come from the germline V gene. This chain's CDR3 is CASSFLWSGSSYNEQFF. The CDR3 DNA reads TGTGCCAGCAGTTTCCTCTGGTCAGGGAGCTCCTACAATGAGCAGTTCTTC.

J is TRBJ1-5 and V is TRBV28, with 7 bases lining up with TRBD1. Germline V gives CDR1 MDHEN, CDR2 SYDVKM. The CDR3 sequence is 15 residues long. J lost 6 bases, V lost 3 bases, and 8 bases had no gene match. The CDR3 loop is CASSFRQGGGQPQHF. The CDR3, as DNA: TGTGCCAGCAGTTTCCGGCAGGGGGGCGGTCAGCCCCAGCATTTT. The full variable domain, completed using reference TRBV28 and TRBJ1-5, is DVKVTQSSRYLVKRTGEKVFLECVQDMDHENMFWYRQDPGLGLRLIYFSYDVKMKEKGDIPEGYSVSREKKERFSLILESASTNQTSMYLCASSFRQGGGQPQHFGDGTRLSIL.